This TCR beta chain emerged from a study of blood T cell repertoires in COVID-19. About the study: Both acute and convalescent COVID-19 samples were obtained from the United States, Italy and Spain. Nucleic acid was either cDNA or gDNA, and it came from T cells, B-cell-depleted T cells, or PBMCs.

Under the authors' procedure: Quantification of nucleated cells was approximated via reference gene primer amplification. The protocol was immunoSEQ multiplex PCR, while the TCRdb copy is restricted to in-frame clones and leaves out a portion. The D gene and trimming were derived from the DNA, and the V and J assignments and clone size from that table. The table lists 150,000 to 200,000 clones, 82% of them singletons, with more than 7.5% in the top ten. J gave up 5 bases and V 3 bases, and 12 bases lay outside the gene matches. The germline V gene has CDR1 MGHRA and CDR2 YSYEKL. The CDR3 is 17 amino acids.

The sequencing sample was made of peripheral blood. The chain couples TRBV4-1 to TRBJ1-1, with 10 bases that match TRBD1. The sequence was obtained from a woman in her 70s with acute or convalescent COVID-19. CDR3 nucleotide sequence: TGCGCCAGCAGCCAGAACCTCCGGGACAGGGGTCCAACTGAAGCTTTCTTT. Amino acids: CASSQNLRDRGPTEAFF.